This paragraph reports one T cell receptor (beta chain). The ends lost 5 bases at V and 10 bases at J; junction bases unmatched: 13. Looked up from germline, CDR1 is SGHRS and CDR2 is YFSETQ. The CDR3 extends over 17 amino acids. This sample was taken from a study of blood T cell repertoires in COVID-19. The method was immunoSEQ multiplex PCR; TCRdb's version includes in-frame clones alone and lacks a portion of them. This table holds hundreds of thousands of clones, 80% to 90% found once. Specimen: peripheral blood. The rearrangement uses TRBV5-1 and TRBJ2-1, with 15 bases aligning to TRBD2. The source of this sequence is a woman in her twenties or thirties with acute or convalescent COVID-19. The CDR3 region has the DNA TGCGCCAGCAGATGGACTAGCGGGGGGGCCTCTTCTTCCGAGCAGTTCTTC. It specifies CASRWTSGGASSSEQFF.